The 7 T cell receptor beta chains in this list originate from one sample, sequenced in a study of T cells in Graves' hyperthyroidism and ophthalmopathy. TCR beta CDR3 regions were amplified from RNA. Carried out on the TCR CDR3, a first-round RT-PCR used the HTBI primer set. TCRdb reprocessed the multiplex PCR reads with MiXCR, giving one entry per CDR3 protein. The table lists nearly 600,000 distinct CDR3 sequences, more than 11% of them singletons. Sequencing was carried out using blood. Every receptor here comes from a woman aged 30 to 39 with Graves' hyperthyroidism that later progressed to Graves' ophthalmopathy.

This clonotype occurred once. This may be a read error, as it is one base from a much larger clone. This chain uses TRBV5-1 with TRBJ2-1, with 7 bases identical to TRBD2. Germline V gene data show CDR1 as SGHRS and CDR2 as YFSETQ. The CDR3 runs 15 residues. V was clipped by 0 bases and J by 10 bases; unmatched bases: 10. Here the CDR3 reads CASSLEPGGSGEQFF. The CDR3 bases are TGCGCCAGCAGCTTGGAACCGGGAGGAAGTGGCGAGCAGTTCTTC.

This chain connects TRBV5-1 to TRBJ2-3; D assignment may be TRBD1 or TRBD2 (5 bases each). The germline gives CDR1 SGHRS, CDR2 YFSETQ. With 0 bases removed from V and 1 base from J, the gap between germline ends came to 15 bases. The CDR3 consists of 17 residues. Written as DNA, the CDR3 is TGCGCCAGCAGCTTGGCCTCGAGGGGTAGTGGCACAGATACGCAGTATTTT. Protein: CASSLASRGSGTDTQYF. Full variable domain (remainder filled in from reference TRBV5-1 and TRBJ2-3): KAGVTQTPRYLIKTRGQQVTLSCSPISGHRSVSWYQQTPGQGLQFLFEYFSETQRNKGNFPGRFSGRQFSNSRSEMNVSTLELGDSALYLCASSLASRGSGTDTQYFGPGTRLTVL.

This clonotype was seen a few times. The V call is TRBV28, the J call TRBJ2-7; TRBD2 matches 8 bases. V was clipped by 3 bases and J by 7 bases; unmatched bases: 11. The CDR3 sequence is 15 residues long. From germline, CDR1 is MDHEN and CDR2 SYDVKM. The CDR3 bases are TGTGCCAGCAGTTTTACCACTAGCGGTCGGGGAGAGCAGTACTTC. Its translation is CASSFTTSGRGEQYF.

The chain is built from TRBV18 and TRBJ1-2, with 9 bases fitting TRBD1. CDR3 length: 14 residues. Losses at the gene ends were 4 bases for V and 6 bases for J; bases not matched to a gene: 6. Germline V gives CDR1 KGHSH, CDR2 LQKENI. This CDR3 is CASSLNRGLNGYTF. CDR3 nucleotides: TGTGCCAGCTCACTGAACAGGGGGCTGAATGGCTACACCTTC.

V and J are TRBV6-1 and TRBJ1-5; 8 bases are a match to TRBD1. Germline V gene data show CDR1 as MNHNS and CDR2 as SASEGT. The CDR3 runs 14 residues. J gave up 7 bases and V 5 bases, and 7 bases lay outside the gene matches. The CDR3 DNA follows: TGTGCCAGCAGTAAGGACAGGGAGAGGCAGCCCCAGCATTTT. The encoded protein is CASSKDRERQPQHF.

Of note for this clonotype: This may arise from a read error, as a much more abundant clone is one base away. This CDR3 fails to terminate in the conserved phenylalanine or tryptophan, so it likely reflects a read error. The chain carries TRBV20-1 and TRBJ2-1; D uncertain. Germline V CDR1 and CDR2: DFQATT, SNEGSKA (reference sequence). The CDR3 covers 13 residues. Trimming left V 5 bases short and J 0 bases short, with 8 bases between. As DNA, the CDR3 is TGCAGTGCTCTGACCCGCTCCTACAATGAGCAGTTCCTC. Protein product: CSALTRSYNEQFL.

The table lists this clonotype with many counts. The genes are TRBV12-3 or TRBV12-4 and TRBJ2-1, with 9 bases identical to TRBD1. Trimming cost V 7 bases and J 6 bases; bases outside gene matches: 10. The CDR3 runs 15 residues. CDR3 loop: CASTADGTGINEQFF. CDR3 in DNA: TGTGCCAGCACCGCCGACGGGACAGGGATCAATGAGCAGTTCTTC.